This TCR beta chain originates from a study of blood T cell repertoires in COVID-19 (TCRdb year 2020). Study-wide context: Samples from collaborators originated in the United States, Italy and Spain and spanned both the acute and convalescent phases of COVID-19. The material from the prospective study consisted of cDNA or gDNA derived from T cells, B-cell-depleted T cells, or PBMCs. Subjects who had been exposed to COVID-19, were actively infected with it, or had recovered from it provided the deeply sampled blood TCRbeta repertoires that made up the dataset. A freely available public database, intended as a resource for researchers studying the immune response to SARS-CoV-2, is where the repertoires were released. The samples were drawn from two sources: the first 160 participants of the ongoing ImmuneRACE study, and 1,200 or so subjects contributed by 6 global collaborators. The sample metadata nearly always contained a de-identified subject ID, COVID-19 status, age in years and sex. HLA class I and class II types, where available, came from metadata supplied by the sample provider rather than from assay-based typing. Results the study describes overall, beyond this receptor: The amount of clinical and demographic metadata varied by source and participant and was provided uncurated.

Counted from cysteine to phenylalanine, this CDR3 has 16 amino acids. Only the CDR3 DNA is retained, 48 bases long and in frame from the first base. At the junction V is shortened by 0 bases and J by 2 bases; bases outside the gene matches: 6. CDR1 and CDR2, looked up from the germline V gene (reference sequence), are LGHDT and YNNKEL. Collaborating institutions collected whole blood in K2EDTA tubes following their own protocols. Collaborator samples were shipped for TCRbeta analysis as frozen whole blood, isolated PBMCs, or DNA extracted from either sample type. This clone qualifies as medium-sized (0.01 to 0.1%). Its antigen specificity is not known. No base quality information exists; no much larger clone differs at one position. The immunoSEQ Assay, a bias-controlled multiplex PCR, was used to amplify TCRbeta CDR3 regions from genomic DNA. Regarding the original processing steps: Nucleated cell counts per sample were estimated from amplification of reference gene primers within the assay. Sequence reads were collapsed and filtered to measure the absolute abundance of every unique TCRbeta CDR3 rearrangement. For each sample, productive Simpson clonality was calculated by taking the square root of Simpson's diversity index across productive rearrangements. TCRdb took this table from immuneACCESS and kept in-frame rearrangements with V and J called. Such tables lack part of the clones; where checked against another copy, unresolved V genes explain under half of the gap, and the rest is unexplained. That table gives V, J and clone size, and the DNA gave D and trimming. The sample yields about 48,000 clones; 87% were counted once. Around a sixth of the sample is taken by the ten largest.

The chain employs TRBV3-1 (or the pseudogene TRBV3-2) and TRBJ2-7; a stretch of 8 junction bases matches TRBD2. The source material was peripheral blood. This receptor was taken from a human donor in a cohort sampled during active COVID-19. The nucleotides read TGTGCCAGCAGCCAAGATCTGACGGGAGGGACCTACGAGCAGTACTTC. Its protein is CASSQDLTGGTYEQYF.